One and the same sample provided the 26 T cell receptor beta chains below, sequenced in a study of blood T cell repertoires in COVID-19. The method was immunoSEQ multiplex PCR; TCRdb's version includes in-frame clones alone and lacks a portion of them. The sample carries approximately 220,000 clones, approximately 87% recorded once. Sample: peripheral blood. The receptor set was obtained from a woman in her 50s with acute or convalescent COVID-19.

This clone was detected once. The chain recombines TRBV7-2 with TRBJ2-3; D uncertain. Trimming took off 0 bases at V and 7 bases at J, with 11 bases between the two ends. The CDR3 has 14 amino acids. Germline V gene sequence: CDR1 SGHTA, CDR2 FQGNSA. The CDR3, as DNA: TGTGCCAGCAGCTTAGCGCCTCCCCCTAATACGCAGTATTTT. Its protein is CASSLAPPPNTQYF.

V gene TRBV30 combines with J gene TRBJ1-2; 9 bases are shared with TRBD1. The trim removed 6 bases at V and 8 bases at J, leaving 16 bases unmatched. From germline, CDR1 is GTSNPN and CDR2 SVGIG (reference sequence). The CDR3 totals 15 residues. The CDR3 sequence: CACKPGTGYAMGYTF. As DNA, the CDR3 is TGTGCCTGTAAACCCGGGACAGGGTATGCTATGGGCTACACCTTC.

This chain joins TRBV7-2 and TRBJ2-5; D is undetermined. The CDR3 spans 16 residues. Trimming shortened V by 5 bases and J by 4 bases, and 20 bases separated the two germline ends. Germline CDR1 and CDR2: SGHTA and FQGNSA. CDR3 sequence: CASSPGSANPRETQYF. As DNA, the CDR3 is TGTGCCAGCAGCCCCGGCAGCGCGAATCCTAGAGAGACCCAGTACTTC.

The chain uses TRBV7-2 and TRBJ2-7, with unresolved D. CDR1 and CDR2 (germline): SGHTA, FQGNSA. Trimming took 1 base from V and 2 from J, leaving 9 bases between them. The CDR3 extends over 14 amino acids. The CDR3 sequence: CASSLVADAYEQYF. The CDR3 coding sequence is TGTGCCAGCAGCTTAGTGGCGGATGCCTACGAGCAGTACTTC.

V usage is TRBV18 and J usage is TRBJ2-6, with a possible D match to TRBD1 (6 bases). There are 15 residues in the CDR3. The V end was cut by 1 base, the J end by 2 bases, with 6 bases between. Per the germline V gene, CDR1 is KGHSH and CDR2 is LQKENI. CDR3: CASSPQGAGANVLTF. As DNA, the CDR3 is TGTGCCAGCTCACCACAGGGGGCTGGGGCCAACGTCCTGACTTTC. The whole variable domain, remainder taken from reference TRBV18 and TRBJ2-6, is NAGVMQNPRHLVRRRGQEARLRCSPMKGHSHVYWYRQLPEEGLKFMVYLQKENIIDESGMPKERFSAEFPKEGPSILRIQQVVRGDSAAYFCASSPQGAGANVLTFGAGSRLTVL.

The chain is built from TRBV29-1 and TRBJ2-3, with TRBD1 matching 8 bases. The CDR3 is 13 residues long. V lost 7 bases, J lost 4 bases, and 7 bases stayed unmatched. Germline V gene lookup returns CDR1 SQVTM and CDR2 ANQGSEA. CDR3 in amino acids: CSAKTGVPDTQYF. CDR3 in DNA: TGCAGCGCCAAGACAGGGGTCCCAGATACGCAGTATTTT.

V is TRBV19 and J is TRBJ1-5; 7 nucleotides agree with TRBD1. V dropped 6 bases and J dropped 4; count of bases not matched to a gene: 9. The CDR3 is made up of 15 amino acids. Germline V gene lookup returns CDR1 LNHDA and CDR2 SQIVND (reference sequence). CDR3 region: CASSKQGSWNQPQHF. CDR3 bases: TGTGCCAGTAGCAAACAGGGGAGTTGGAATCAGCCCCAGCATTTT.

The genes are TRBV18 and TRBJ1-3, with D maybe TRBD1 (5 bases). The CDR3 consists of 15 residues. V was clipped by 0 bases and J by 2 bases, with 8 bases between them. Germline loops: CDR1 KGHSH, CDR2 LQKENI. As DNA, the CDR3 is TGTGCCAGCTCACCACCCCCGGGGGCTGGAAACACCATATATTTT. Its translation: CASSPPPGAGNTIYF. The full variable domain, in which reference TRBV18 and TRBJ1-3 provide the parts outside the CDR3, is NAGVMQNPRHLVRRRGQEARLRCSPMKGHSHVYWYRQLPEEGLKFMVYLQKENIIDESGMPKERFSAEFPKEGPSILRIQQVVRGDSAAYFCASSPPPGAGNTIYFGEGSWLTVV.

The rearrangement links TRBV7-2 to TRBJ1-6; 9 bases agree with TRBD1. The CDR3 has 15 residues. Germline trimming cut 5 bases from V and 6 bases from J; bases unmatched to any gene: 5. Germline V gene sequence: CDR1 SGHTA, CDR2 FQGNSA. The CDR3 coding sequence is TGTGCCAGCAGCACCGGACAGGGGAGTAATTCACCCCTCCACTTT. Amino acids: CASSTGQGSNSPLHF.

The chain joins TRBV7-2 to TRBJ2-5, with TRBD2 matching 12 bases. Germline V gene data show CDR1 as SGHTA and CDR2 as FQGNSA. Germline trimming cut 5 bases from V and 6 bases from J; bases unmatched to any gene: 10. The CDR3 contains 16 residues. The CDR3 sequence is CASSASSGGAMKTQYF. CDR3 coding DNA: TGTGCCAGCAGCGCATCTAGCGGGGGGGCCATGAAGACCCAGTACTTC.

The count of this clone is one. The chain is built from TRBV19 and TRBJ1-2, with D uncertain. V lost 6 bases, J lost 3 bases, and 8 bases lay in between. The CDR3 spans 12 residues. Germline CDR1 LNHDA, CDR2 SQIVND (reference sequence). CDR3 DNA sequence: TGTGCCAGTAGCTATACTTACTATGGCTACACCTTC. Translation: CASSYTYYGYTF.

In this sample, this clone turned up many times. The CDR3 DNA is TGTGCCAGCAGCGCCACGGGACAGCGTTCCTACAATGAGCAGTTCTTC. Translating it yields CASSATGQRSYNEQFF. The rearrangement links TRBV9 to TRBJ2-1, with TRBD1 matching over 7 bases. The CDR3 extends over 16 amino acids. After removal of 3 bases from V and 1 base from J, the junction contained 7 bases not matched to a gene. CDR1 SGDLS and CDR2 YYNGEE come from the germline V gene.

The chain has TRBV18 and TRBJ2-5, with 8 nucleotides matching TRBD1. Trimming took 3 bases from V and 1 from J; bases not matched to a gene: 10. CDR1 is KGHSH and CDR2 is LQKENI in the germline V gene. This CDR3 is 17 amino acids long. The DNA of the CDR3 is TGTGCCAGCTCACCCTCGGTATGGGGGACAGGCCAAGAGACCCAGTACTTC. Amino acid sequence: CASSPSVWGTGQETQYF.

This chain uses TRBV11-2 with TRBJ1-1; 7 bases map to TRBD1. CDR1 and CDR2 (germline): SGHAT, FQNNGV. Germline trimming cut 6 bases from V and 5 bases from J; bases unmatched to any gene: 9. This CDR3 spans 14 amino acids. Here the CDR3 reads CASRFDREYTEAFF. The CDR3 coding sequence is TGTGCCAGCAGGTTCGACAGGGAGTATACTGAAGCTTTCTTT.

V usage is TRBV6-1 and J usage is TRBJ1-5, with D uncertain. Germline CDR1 reads MNHNS; CDR2 reads SASEGT. CDR3 length equals 14 residues. Trimming pared 2 bases from V and 2 bases from J, leaving 7 bases between. DNA for the CDR3: TGTGCCAGCAGTGAATACGGGGGCAATCAGCCCCAGCATTTT. It encodes CASSEYGGNQPQHF.

The V call is TRBV5-1, the J call TRBJ2-1; D call uncertain. The V end was cut by 1 base, the J end by 3 bases, with 5 bases between. This CDR3 contains 13 residues. Germline V gene sequence: CDR1 SGHRS, CDR2 YFSETQ. CDR3 sequence (DNA): TGCGCCAGCAGCTTGTCTAGCTACAATGAGCAGTTCTTC. This sequence encodes CASSLSSYNEQFF.

This chain connects TRBV7-2 to TRBJ2-5; a possible D gene is TRBD1 (5 bases). CDR1 SGHTA and CDR2 FQGNSA come from the germline V gene. V shed 0 bases and J shed 9 bases, with 14 bases lying between them. The CDR3 loop spans 14 amino acids. This chain's CDR3 is CASSLARQGIAQYF. DNA of the CDR3: TGTGCCAGCAGCTTAGCGCGTCAGGGTATAGCCCAGTACTTC.

The V gene is TRBV28, the J gene TRBJ1-1; TRBD1 matches at 12 bases. The CDR3 runs 17 residues. CDR1 MDHEN and CDR2 SYDVKM come from the germline V gene. J lost 4 bases, V lost 3 bases, and 9 bases had no gene match. Here the CDR3 reads CASSLVGQGARITEAFF. CDR3 sequence (DNA): TGTGCCAGCAGTTTGGTGGGACAGGGGGCGCGGATCACTGAAGCTTTCTTT.

The CDR3 DNA follows: TGTGCCAGCAGCAGAGTGGGCCTGGGCTATGGCTACACCTTC. It yields the protein CASSRVGLGYGYTF. The J gene is TRBJ1-2, the V gene TRBV21-1; the table's D call of TRBD1 was not tested on the DNA. TRBV21-1 is an annotated pseudogene. This CDR3 is 14 amino acids long.

This rearrangement joins TRBV19 to TRBJ2-1, with a tentative D call TRBD2 (5 bases). Deletions cut 7 bases from V and 4 bases from J, with 11 bases between. This CDR3 has 13 amino acids. Germline CDR1 reads LNHDA; CDR2 reads SQIVND (reference sequence). In nucleotides, the CDR3 is TGTGCCAGTAACCCAGCGGATTACAATGAGCAGTTCTTC. Translating it yields CASNPADYNEQFF.

V is TRBV4-3 and J is TRBJ1-1; 8 bases line up with TRBD1. The CDR3 contains 19 residues. The ends lost 0 bases at V and 4 bases at J; junction bases unmatched: 16. Germline V gives CDR1 LGHNA, CDR2 YSLEER. The CDR3 DNA reads as TGCGCCAGCAGCCAAGAGGGCCACCCTGGACAGGGTGGAGTCACTGAAGCTTTCTTT. Protein sequence: CASSQEGHPGQGGVTEAFF.

V and J are TRBV5-1 and TRBJ2-1; the match to TRBD1 covers 10 bases. The CDR3 totals 17 residues. Germline values: CDR1 SGHRS, CDR2 YFSETQ. V gave up 4 bases and J gave up 7 bases; unmatched junction bases: 14. CDR3 in DNA: TGCGCCAGCAGCCGGTGGGGTTCCGGGACAGGGGAGAATGAGCAGTTCTTC. As protein: CASSRWGSGTGENEQFF.

This chain joins TRBV3-1 (or the pseudogene TRBV3-2) and TRBJ1-2; no firm D call. The CDR3 is 14 residues long. With 2 bases removed from V and 3 bases from J, the gap between germline ends came to 10 bases. Germline V lookup: CDR1 LGHDT, CDR2 YNNKEL (reference sequence). CDR3 loop: CASSQSVADYGYTF. CDR3 sequence (DNA): TGTGCCAGCAGCCAATCTGTCGCAGACTATGGCTACACCTTC.

This clone was seen more than once but under ten times. The J gene is TRBJ2-1, the V gene TRBV5-4; possible D gene TRBD2, 5 bases. Germline V CDR1 and CDR2: SGHNT, YYREEE (reference sequence). V was cut by 3 bases and J by 4 bases, with 14 bases left in between. The CDR3 totals 15 residues. CDR3 in DNA: TGTGCCAGCAGCTCTCTCCCGGGGTTTTACAATGAGCAGTTCTTC. Protein: CASSSLPGFYNEQFF. Using reference TRBV5-4 and TRBJ2-1 for the parts outside the CDR3, the full variable domain is ETGVTQSPTHLIKTRGQQVTLRCSSQSGHNTVSWYQQALGQGPQFIFQYYREEENGRGNFPPRFSGLQFPNYSSELNVNALELDDSALYLCASSSLPGFYNEQFFGPGTRLTVL.

Points on this clone: Other nucleotide sequences in the sample specify the same CDR3. The genes are TRBV5-4 and TRBJ2-5, with no clear D. The V gene lost 3 bases and the J gene lost 2 bases, with 11 bases spanning the gap. From germline, CDR1 is SGHNT and CDR2 YYREEE (reference sequence). This CDR3 comprises 14 residues. The CDR3 sequence is CASSSATGQETQYF. The CDR3 coding sequence is TGTGCCAGCAGCTCCGCCACGGGTCAAGAGACCCAGTACTTC.

V and J are TRBV7-2 and TRBJ2-5, with D possibly matching TRBD2 (6 bases). V was pared by 3 bases and J by 5 bases, with 13 bases between. The CDR3 loop spans 14 amino acids. Germline CDR1 SGHTA, CDR2 FQGNSA. The CDR3 loop reads CASSFKAGWETQYF. The DNA of the CDR3 is TGTGCCAGCAGCTTCAAGGCGGGGTGGGAGACCCAGTACTTC.